These 21 T cell receptor beta chains originate from one sample sequenced in a study of T cell changes during pregnancy in multiple sclerosis (dated by TCRdb to about 2019). Library prep was done by the immunoSEQ multiplex PCR assay. The clones in this table, taken by TCRdb from immuneACCESS, are in-frame only. Not every clone is retained; where verified, under half of the shortfall comes from an unresolved V gene, and the cause of the rest is unknown. This sample lists some 40,000 clones; 80% to 90% were detected once. The ten largest clones represent under 0.7% of the sample. This specimen consisted of CD4+ T cells from peripheral blood mononuclear cells, obtained before pregnancy. The source of these receptors is a female donor with multiple sclerosis, enrolled in a pregnancy study.

The chain couples TRBV18 to TRBJ2-1; 7 nucleotides match TRBD2. The CDR3 extends over 15 amino acids. Germline CDR1 KGHSH, CDR2 LQKENI. Losses at the gene ends were 2 bases for V and 10 bases for J; bases not matched to a gene: 11. CDR3 sequence reads: CASSPWRGTILEQFF. The DNA for the CDR3 is TGTGCCAGCTCACCATGGCGGGGGACGATACTCGAGCAGTTCTTC.

The rearrangement joins TRBV30 to TRBJ1-2; a possible D gene is TRBD1 (6 bases). CDR3 length equals 16 residues. The germline V gene has CDR1 GTSNPN and CDR2 SVGIG (reference sequence). The V end lost 0 bases, the J end lost 2 bases, and 16 bases lay between the germline ends. CDR3 sequence reads: CAWSVGQQGDNYGYTF. CDR3 coding DNA: TGTGCCTGGAGTGTAGGTCAACAGGGCGACAACTATGGCTACACCTTC.

The rearrangement joins TRBV11-2 to TRBJ2-7, with a tentative D call TRBD1 (6 bases). CDR1 and CDR2 from the germline V gene are SGHAT and FQNNGV. The CDR3 totals 13 residues. V was trimmed by 5 bases and J by 7 bases, leaving 15 bases between them. CDR3 DNA sequence: TGTGCCAGCAGCAGGGGGAACTCCTGGGAGCAGTACTTC. It encodes CASSRGNSWEQYF.

The J gene is TRBJ1-1, the V gene TRBV20-1, with a weak D call TRBD1 (6 bases). This CDR3 contains 11 residues. The V end was cut by 6 bases, the J end by 1 base, with 6 bases between. The germline V gene has CDR1 DFQATT and CDR2 SNEGSKA (reference sequence). As DNA, the CDR3 is TGCAGTGCAGGGGGGAACACTGAAGCTTTCTTT. It yields the protein CSAGGNTEAFF.

This chain links TRBV19 with TRBJ2-3, with D hard to call. The CDR3 length is 15 residues. Germline values: CDR1 LNHDA, CDR2 SQIVND (reference sequence). V was trimmed by 2 bases and J by 3 bases, leaving 12 bases between them. CDR3 nucleotide sequence: TGTGCCAGTAGTATACATGGCGGCAGTACAGATACGCAGTATTTT. Translation: CASSIHGGSTDTQYF.

The rearrangement joins TRBV4-3 to TRBJ2-5, with D possibly being TRBD2 (6 bases). The CDR3 totals 17 residues. Deletions cut 2 bases from V and 2 bases from J, with 18 bases between. From germline, CDR1 is LGHNA and CDR2 YSLEER. DNA for the CDR3: TGCGCCAGCAGCCAATTCCCAGTATCCGGGGGTCAAGAGACCCAGTACTTC. Residues: CASSQFPVSGGQETQYF.

The chain employs TRBV5-4 and TRBJ2-5, with 10 positions matching TRBD2. Germline assignment: CDR1 SGHNT and CDR2 YYREEE (reference sequence). This CDR3 has 15 amino acids. The trim removed 5 bases at V and 2 bases at J, leaving 6 bases unmatched. The CDR3 coding sequence is TGTGCCAGCAGAACCGGGACTAGCGAACAAGAGACCCAGTACTTC. Translation gives CASRTGTSEQETQYF.

The chain joins TRBV5-1 to TRBJ2-1, with TRBD1 matching over 9 bases. Per germline, CDR1 SGHRS and CDR2 YFSETQ. The V segment lost 0 bases and the J segment 5 bases; nucleotides outside the gene matches: 6. This CDR3 contains 16 residues. The CDR3 sequence: CASSLAGTGYNNEQFF. CDR3 sequence (DNA): TGCGCCAGCAGCTTGGCTGGGACAGGGTATAACAATGAGCAGTTCTTC.

V gene TRBV28 combines with J gene TRBJ2-2, with a possible D match to TRBD1 (5 bases). V lost 5 bases and J lost 1, with 17 bases in between. The CDR3 is 17 amino acids. Germline V CDR1 and CDR2: MDHEN, SYDVKM. The CDR3 nucleotides read TGTGCCAGCAGTGATTTATATGGCCAGGGGAACACCGGGGAGCTGTTTTTT. This translates into CASSDLYGQGNTGELFF.

There are a few counts of this clone. This chain links TRBV7-8 with TRBJ1-5; no reliable D call. V lost 3 bases and J 0 bases, leaving 9 bases between the germline ends. CDR3 length: 15 residues. The germline gives CDR1 SGHVS, CDR2 FQNEAQ. The DNA of the CDR3 is TGTGCCAGCAGCTTGGGCAGGATTAGCAATCAGCCCCAGCATTTT. Its translation is CASSLGRISNQPQHF.

This chain links TRBV7-2 with TRBJ2-1; possibly TRBD2 for D (6 bases). V gave up 1 base and J gave up 4 bases, with 11 bases separating them. Germline V gives CDR1 SGHTA, CDR2 FQGNSA. CDR3 length equals 15 residues. This CDR3 is CASSLVAGPYNEQFF. The CDR3, as DNA: TGTGCCAGCAGCTTAGTTGCGGGGCCTTACAATGAGCAGTTCTTC.

V usage is TRBV5-1 and J usage is TRBJ2-5; the match to TRBD2 covers 16 bases. This CDR3 has 17 residues. Germline V gene sequence: CDR1 SGHRS, CDR2 YFSETQ. Trimming at V came to 2 bases and at J to 4 bases, leaving 5 bases not matched to a gene. CDR3 region: CASSFTGTSGGAETQYF. The CDR3 DNA is TGCGCCAGCAGCTTTACCGGGACTAGCGGGGGGGCAGAGACCCAGTACTTC.

Concerning this clone itself: At one end, the junction sequence differs from germline, possibly due to a read error. The CDR3 sequence: CASSPQFSGSGANVLTF. In nucleotides, the CDR3 is TGTGCCAGCTCTCCACAATTTTCAGGGTCTGGGGCCAACGTCCTGACTTTC. This sequence joins TRBV18 and TRBJ2-6; TRBD1 might be the D (5 bases). The CDR3 has 17 residues. Germline CDR1 is KGHSH and CDR2 is LQKENI.

The rearrangement uses TRBV19 and TRBJ1-5; D is undetermined. This CDR3 region has 14 residues. The germline V gene encodes CDR1 LNHDA and CDR2 SQIVND (reference sequence). Trimming pared 9 bases from V and 6 bases from J, leaving 18 bases between. This chain's CDR3 is CASSRAEGSQPQHF. The CDR3 nucleotides are TGTGCCAGCTCCCGGGCAGAAGGGAGTCAGCCCCAGCATTTT. Together with reference TRBV19 and TRBJ1-5, the CDR3 gives the full variable domain: DGGITQSPKYLFRKEGQNVTLSCEQNLNHDAMYWYRQDPGQGLRLIYYSQIVNDFQKGDIAEGYSVSREKKESFPLTVTSAQKNPTAFYLCASSRAEGSQPQHFGDGTRLSIL.

This rearrangement joins TRBV9 to TRBJ2-2, with 8 bases identical to TRBD1. This CDR3 region has 16 residues. The V segment lost 3 bases and the J segment 1 base; nucleotides outside the gene matches: 5. Germline assignment: CDR1 SGDLS and CDR2 YYNGEE. This CDR3 is CASSATGQGNTGELFF. The CDR3 DNA is TGTGCCAGCAGCGCGACTGGACAGGGGAACACCGGGGAGCTGTTTTTT.

The chain has TRBV5-5 and TRBJ2-7; D gene uncertain. CDR1 and CDR2 (germline): SGHKS, YYEKEE (reference sequence). This CDR3 comprises 16 residues. Trimming removed 2 bases at V and 3 bases at J, with 18 bases between. CDR3 sequence reads: CASSFGQSGLLYEQYF. CDR3 nucleotide sequence: TGTGCCAGCAGCTTTGGGCAGAGTGGCCTGCTCTACGAGCAGTACTTC.

The chain links TRBV9 to TRBJ1-1; the D gene is possibly TRBD1 (6 bases). Germline V gives CDR1 SGDLS, CDR2 YYNGEE. The V gene lost 3 bases and the J gene lost 3 bases, with 12 bases spanning the gap. The CDR3 extends over 14 amino acids. The CDR3 spells CASSDGQGYTEAFF. The CDR3 nucleotides are TGTGCCAGCAGCGATGGGCAGGGGTACACTGAAGCTTTCTTT. The whole variable domain, filled in from reference TRBV9 and TRBJ1-1, reads DSGVTQTPKHLITATGQRVTLRCSPRSGDLSVYWYQQSLDQGLQFLIQYYNGEERAKGNILERFSAQQFPDLHSELNLSSLELGDSALYFCASSDGQGYTEAFFGQGTRLTVV.

The gene calls are TRBV21-1 and TRBJ1-2; the table's D call, TRBD1, has no DNA check behind it. TRBV21-1 is a listed pseudogene. There are 16 residues in the CDR3. The CDR3 reads CASSKGRGRRSNGYTF. Written as DNA, the CDR3 is TGTGCCAGCAGCAAGGGCAGGGGGCGGAGGTCTAATGGCTACACCTTC.

The chain links TRBV5-3 to TRBJ2-5; 10 nucleotides align to TRBD2. TRBV5-3 is treated as an ORF (open reading frame) with a function not yet certain. J was trimmed by 6 bases and V by 4 bases; bases with no gene match: 18. The CDR3 covers 18 residues. CDR3 residues: CARSPRPEGTSDRKTQYF. The CDR3 DNA reads as TGTGCCAGAAGCCCGAGACCTGAGGGGACTAGCGATAGAAAGACCCAGTACTTC.

The chain employs TRBV4-2 and TRBJ2-7; D is perhaps TRBD2 (5 bases). The CDR3 extends over 16 amino acids. V dropped 0 bases and J dropped 0 bases, with 12 bases sitting between them. From germline, CDR1 is LGHNA and CDR2 YNFKEQ. This chain's CDR3 is CASSQEEYGVSYEQYF. DNA of the CDR3: TGTGCCAGCAGCCAAGAGGAGTACGGGGTCTCCTACGAGCAGTACTTC.

The V call is TRBV6-1, the J call TRBJ1-1; D remains ambiguous. CDR1 and CDR2 (germline): MNHNS, SASEGT. CDR3 length: 15 residues. The V end was cut by 6 bases, the J end by 7 bases, with 21 bases between. Here the CDR3 DNA reads TGTGCCAGCAGCCAAAAATCCCGGGGATGGTATGAAGCTTTCTTT. Amino acid sequence: CASSQKSRGWYEAFF.